This T cell receptor (beta chain) was identified in a study of CD8 T cells in ankylosing spondylitis. From the 5' RACE reads, TCRdb called clonotypes with MiXCR, one entry per CDR3 protein. The sample consists of 200,000 or so distinct CDR3 sequences, 20% to 30% of them appearing once. General observations from the study: In ankylosing spondylitis blood, a motif of roughly 8 highly homologous TCR beta variants appeared characteristic.

The V gene end was trimmed by 3 bases and the J gene end by 5 bases; junction bases not matched to a gene: 5. The germline CDR1 and CDR2 sequences are SGHRS and YFSETQ. The CDR3 is 14 amino acids. Note on this clonotype: The antigen is unknown.

The sequence came from a male donor with ankylosing spondylitis or in good health (not recorded which). Sequencing used blood, either unsorted or a sorted T cell fraction (not recorded which). V gene TRBV5-1 combines with J gene TRBJ2-7, with TRBD1 matching 10 bases. This CDR3 is CASSSGDRGNEQYF. As DNA, the CDR3 is TGCGCCAGCAGCTCGGGGGACAGGGGAAACGAGCAGTACTTC.